The 26 T cell receptor beta chains below were found in one sample sequenced in a study of regulatory T cells in long-lasting Graves disease. Time point here: newly diagnosed GD, antithyroid drugs for less than 3 months. The TCR library was made from RNA that had been extracted from PBMCs in TRIzol. Both iRepertoire HTBI primers and Arm-PCR of CDR3 regions were used to build the TCR beta libraries. TCRdb called the multiplex PCR reads again in MiXCR, with one record for every CDR3 protein. Of about 380,000 distinct CDR3 sequences listed, roughly 15% are singletons. The material was peripheral blood mononuclear cells (PBMCs), obtained at new diagnosis, from a patient treated with antithyroid drugs. These receptors came from a female donor with Graves disease.

This clonotype was seen many times. The chain carries TRBV12-3 or TRBV12-4 and TRBJ2-5; TRBD2 might be the D (7 bases). V was pared by 6 bases and J by 5 bases, with 22 bases between. The CDR3 sequence is 16 residues long. CDR3 loop: CASSYTEGGGSETQYF. CDR3 nucleotide sequence: TGTGCCAGCAGCTACACTGAGGGGGGGGGCTCGGAGACCCAGTACTTC.

This clonotype was detected many times. The CDR3 protein is CASSFDRGLQETQYF. As DNA, the CDR3 is TGCGCCAGCAGCTTTGACAGGGGGTTACAAGAGACCCAGTACTTC. V and J are TRBV5-1 and TRBJ2-5, with 9 nucleotides matching TRBD1. The germline V gene encodes CDR1 SGHRS and CDR2 YFSETQ. The CDR3 runs to 15 residues. Trimming at V came to 2 bases and at J to 2 bases, leaving 4 bases not matched to a gene.

The table lists this clonotype with many counts. V is TRBV20-1 and J is TRBJ2-5; possibly TRBD1 for D (6 bases). Germline CDR1 and CDR2: DFQATT and SNEGSKA (reference sequence). Trimming left V 5 bases short and J 3 bases short, with 10 bases between. This CDR3 is built from 12 residues. CDR3 sequence reads: CSALQGEETQYF. The CDR3 region has the DNA TGCAGTGCTTTACAGGGAGAAGAGACCCAGTACTTC.

This clonotype was seen many times. The rearrangement links TRBV2 to TRBJ1-4; D not resolved. Trimming cost V 8 bases and J 8 bases, with 12 bases left between them. Germline V gene data show CDR1 as SNHLY and CDR2 as FYNNEI. The CDR3 has 12 amino acids. Here the CDR3 reads CASGRGGEKLFF. In DNA, the CDR3 is TGTGCCAGCGGACGGGGAGGGGAAAAACTGTTTTTT. Based on the CDR3 plus reference TRBV2 and TRBJ1-4, the full variable domain is EPEVTQTPSHQVTQMGQEVILRCVPISNHLYFYWYRQILGQKVEFLVSFYNNEISEKSEIFDDQFSVERPDGSNFTLKIRSTKLEDSAMYFCASGRGGEKLFFGSGTQLSVL.

This rearrangement joins TRBV28 to TRBJ2-7; D is uncertain. CDR1 MDHEN and CDR2 SYDVKM come from the germline V gene. V lost 5 bases and J lost 1, with 12 bases in between. This CDR3 contains 14 residues. The CDR3 DNA reads TGTGCCAGCAGTACGTTTTTGGGTTCCTACGAGCAGTACTTC. This gives the protein CASSTFLGSYEQYF.

A few counts support this clonotype. The chain is built from TRBV27 and TRBJ1-2; 9 nucleotides line up with TRBD1. V trimming: 6 bases; J trimming: 4 bases; junction bases outside the gene matches: 24. The CDR3 covers 20 residues. The germline V gene has CDR1 MNHEY and CDR2 SMNVEV (reference sequence). CDR3 DNA: TGTGCCAGCAGCCGTATCCTACTCACAAATCCGGGACAGGGAGGCTATGGCTACACCTTC. It encodes CASSRILLTNPGQGGYGYTF.

The V gene is TRBV7-2, the J gene TRBJ2-1; 13 nucleotides match TRBD2. V trimming: 5 bases; J trimming: 8 bases; junction bases outside the gene matches: 6. There are 15 residues in the CDR3. Germline V CDR1 and CDR2: SGHTA, FQGNSA. The CDR3 coding sequence is TGTGCCAGCAGCGTAACTAGCGGGAGGGTATATGAGCAGTTCTTC. It codes for CASSVTSGRVYEQFF. The full variable domain, completed using reference TRBV7-2 and TRBJ2-1, is GAGVSQSPSNKVTEKGKDVELRCDPISGHTALYWYRQSLGQGLEFLIYFQGNSAPDKSGLPSDRFSAERTGGSVSTLTIQRTQQEDSAVYLCASSVTSGRVYEQFFGPGTRLTVL.

This clonotype was counted many times. The chain is built from TRBV10-3 and TRBJ2-7, with 8 positions matching TRBD2. This CDR3 has 13 amino acids. CDR1 and CDR2 (germline): ENHRY, SYGVKD. V shed 8 bases, J shed 3 bases, and the junction held 6 bases outside the gene matches. The DNA for the CDR3 is TGTGCCATCGGGACTAGTACCTTCTACGAGCAGTACTTC. Residues: CAIGTSTFYEQYF.

This clonotype has only a few counts. V and J are TRBV12-3 or TRBV12-4 and TRBJ2-1; D is tentatively TRBD1 or TRBD2 (5 bases each). The CDR3 runs 14 residues. V was cut by 3 bases and J by 4 bases, with 10 bases left in between. CDR3 DNA sequence: TGTGCCAGCAGTTTTACGGGGCCGTACAATGAGCAGTTCTTC. Translating it yields CASSFTGPYNEQFF.

This sequence joins TRBV5-1 and TRBJ2-1; D might be TRBD1 (6 bases). V gave up 2 bases and J gave up 9 bases, with 18 bases separating them. Germline lookup yields CDR1 SGHRS and CDR2 YFSETQ. CDR3 size: 15 residues. This CDR3 is CASSLGPGVRSEQFF. The DNA of the CDR3 is TGCGCCAGCAGCTTAGGGCCAGGGGTAAGGAGTGAGCAGTTCTTC.

This clonotype was counted at least ten times. The chain links TRBV28 to TRBJ2-1; either TRBD1 or TRBD2 may supply D (5 bases each). Trimming removed 11 bases from V and 7 bases from J, with 21 bases in between. CDR1 and CDR2 from the germline V gene are MDHEN and SYDVKM. The CDR3 consists of 14 residues. The CDR3 loop reads CASAPPGRRNEQFF. In DNA, the CDR3 is TGTGCCTCAGCACCCCCAGGGAGAAGGAATGAGCAGTTCTTC.

Only a few counts were recorded for this clonotype. This may be a read error, as it is one base from a much larger clone. This chain connects TRBV6-1 to TRBJ2-1; D ambiguous. The CDR3 runs 16 residues. CDR1 MNHNS and CDR2 SASEGT come from the germline V gene. The CDR3 nucleotides read TGTGCCGGCAGTGAAGATTCGAGACACCGATACAATGAGCAGTTCTTC. Protein product: CAGSEDSRHRYNEQFF.

To note about this clonotype: A far larger clone is just one base off, so this is likely a read error. The rearrangement joins TRBV28 to TRBJ2-7; 13 nucleotides line up with TRBD2. This CDR3 is built from 18 residues. J lost 7 bases, V lost 5 bases, and 17 bases had no gene match. Germline CDR1 MDHEN, CDR2 SYDVKM. The CDR3 protein is CASSLWTSGSRKGNEQYF. The CDR3 region has the DNA TGTGCCAGCAGTCTCTGGACTAGCGGGAGTCGGAAGGGCAATGAGCAGTACTTC.

This clonotype has a count of ten or more. The chain has TRBV6-5 and TRBJ1-2; D remains unclear. This CDR3 spans 16 amino acids. Trimming took 0 bases from V and 2 from J, leaving 13 bases between them. Germline V gene sequence: CDR1 MNHEY, CDR2 SVGAGI. CDR3 amino acids: CASSYSRFSSNYGYTF. The CDR3 coding sequence is TGTGCCAGCAGTTACTCGCGTTTCTCGAGCAACTATGGCTACACCTTC.

In this sample, this clonotype turned up many times. This chain joins TRBV7-2 and TRBJ2-2, with D maybe TRBD1 (6 bases). V was clipped by 5 bases and J by 7 bases, with 17 bases between them. Germline V lookup: CDR1 SGHTA, CDR2 FQGNSA. CDR3 size: 15 residues. The DNA of the CDR3 is TGTGCCAGCAGCGCAGGGGACGTGGGTCTCGGGGAGCTGTTTTTT. Translated: CASSAGDVGLGELFF.

The V call is TRBV27, the J call TRBJ2-1; no clear D. Trimming left V 1 base short and J 0 bases short, with 10 bases between. From germline, CDR1 is MNHEY and CDR2 SMNVEV (reference sequence). The CDR3 has 16 amino acids. In DNA, the CDR3 is TGTGCCAGCAGTTTATTAGCCACTCCCTCCTACAATGAGCAGTTCTTC. Its protein product is CASSLLATPSYNEQFF.

This clonotype was detected ten times or more. The CDR3 region is CASSPYRTDTQYF. Written as DNA, the CDR3 is TGTGCCAGCAGTCCGTACCGCACAGATACGCAGTATTTT. V gene TRBV12-3 or TRBV12-4 combines with J gene TRBJ2-3, with D uncertain. The V end lost 5 bases, the J end lost 1 base, and 7 bases lay between the germline ends. The CDR3 loop spans 13 amino acids.

CDR3 sequence (DNA): TGTGCCAGCAGCCATTTCACAGGGACCGGGGAGCTGTTTTTT. It yields the protein CASSHFTGTGELFF. This sequence joins TRBV3-1 and TRBJ2-2; TRBD1 might be the D (6 bases). Germline CDR1 and CDR2: LGHDT and YNNKEL (reference sequence). The CDR3 totals 14 residues. Trimming left V 3 bases short and J 5 bases short, with 10 bases between.

The chain uses TRBV15 and TRBJ1-4, with D possibly TRBD1 on 5 matching bases. This CDR3 has 15 amino acids. Germline V gene lookup returns CDR1 LNHNV and CDR2 YYDKDF (reference sequence). Trimming shortened V by 1 base and J by 4 bases, and 10 bases separated the two germline ends. CDR3 sequence reads: CATSRGRGINEKLFF. In nucleotides, the CDR3 is TGTGCCACCAGCAGAGGACGGGGGATTAATGAAAAACTGTTTTTT.

In its sample, this clonotype was seen many times. The chain recombines TRBV20-1 with TRBJ2-1; D is ambiguous. The germline V gene has CDR1 DFQATT and CDR2 SNEGSKA (reference sequence). V lost 2 bases to trimming and J lost 0 bases, with 23 bases between them. The CDR3 sequence is 19 residues long. CDR3: CSARRADGVNRYSYNEQFF. CDR3 coding DNA: TGCAGTGCTAGACGCGCAGATGGGGTAAATCGATACTCCTACAATGAGCAGTTCTTC.

In its sample, this clonotype was seen many times. This rearrangement joins TRBV29-1 to TRBJ1-1, with 10 nucleotides matching TRBD1. The germline CDR1 and CDR2 sequences are SQVTM and ANQGSEA. The CDR3 is made up of 14 amino acids. The V and J ends lost 7 bases and 2 bases, in that order; junction bases with no gene match: 7. CDR3: CSGGGQGGNTEAFF. The CDR3 region has the DNA TGCAGCGGCGGTGGACAGGGGGGTAACACTGAAGCTTTCTTT.

Only a few counts were recorded for this clonotype. This sequence joins TRBV20-1 and TRBJ2-6; D remains unclear. Germline CDR1 reads DFQATT; CDR2 reads SNEGSKA (reference sequence). The CDR3 consists of 14 residues. The V gene lost 5 bases and the J gene lost 0 bases, with 8 bases spanning the gap. The CDR3 nucleotides read TGCAGTGCTCATGGGTCCTCTGGGGCCAACGTCCTGACTTTC. This translates into CSAHGSSGANVLTF.

This clonotype has a count of ten or more. The rearrangement uses TRBV27 and TRBJ2-3; 8 bases fit TRBD2. The length of the CDR3 is 15 residues. Germline V gene lookup returns CDR1 MNHEY and CDR2 SMNVEV (reference sequence). Unmatched junction bases numbered 11, after V lost 6 bases and J lost 6 bases. Here the CDR3 reads CASRPRGGRTDTQYF. CDR3 DNA: TGTGCCAGCAGACCACGGGGGGGCCGGACCGATACGCAGTATTTT.

This clonotype was seen many times. This chain connects TRBV7-2 to TRBJ2-7; 7 positions match TRBD2. V shed 3 bases and J 0 bases; nucleotides not matched to a gene: 5. Germline V CDR1 and CDR2: SGHTA, FQGNSA. This CDR3 contains 15 residues. The CDR3 bases are TGTGCCAGCAGCTTTGGGGGGGGGAGCTCCTACGAGCAGTACTTC. It encodes CASSFGGGSSYEQYF. Based on the CDR3 plus reference TRBV7-2 and TRBJ2-7, the full variable domain is GAGVSQSPSNKVTEKGKDVELRCDPISGHTALYWYRQSLGQGLEFLIYFQGNSAPDKSGLPSDRFSAERTGGSVSTLTIQRTQQEDSAVYLCASSFGGGSSYEQYFGPGTRLTVT.

V is TRBV7-6 and J is TRBJ2-6; 7 nucleotides align to TRBD1. Germline loops: CDR1 SGHVS, CDR2 FNYEAQ. V shed 4 bases and J 4 bases; nucleotides not matched to a gene: 4. CDR3 size: 15 residues. In DNA, the CDR3 is TGTGCCAGCAGCTCTAGGGGGCCCGGGGCCAACGTCCTGACTTTC. It is translated as CASSSRGPGANVLTF.

This clonotype was counted ten times or more. The V gene is TRBV7-9, the J gene TRBJ2-7; unclear D gene. Germline CDR1 SEHNR, CDR2 FQNEAQ (reference sequence). The CDR3 spans 11 residues. Trimming removed 4 bases at V and 6 bases at J, with 7 bases between. CDR3 amino acids: CASSSWLEQYF. CDR3 nucleotides: TGTGCCAGCAGCTCTTGGCTCGAGCAGTACTTC.